This T cell receptor beta chain was identified in a study of T cell responses to AZD1222 COVID-19 vaccine. Across the whole study: Pooling was applied to second doses at about 4 or about 12 weeks.

The method was immunoSEQ multiplex PCR; TCRdb's version includes in-frame clones alone and lacks a portion of them. The sample holds about 100,000 clones; around 94% are singletons and the top ten take roughly 2%. Germline-derived CDR1 and CDR2 are MGHRA and YSYEKL. CDR3 length: 15 residues. V was cut by 2 bases and J by 7 bases, with 17 bases left in between. This clone was picked up one time. The target antigen is unknown. Study-level points and caveats: Sampling captured repertoires only after the peak T cell response. The donor cohort was predominantly white British with a female majority, and clonal diversity may have been underestimated.

This receptor was obtained from an adult in good health. The chain joins TRBV4-1 to TRBJ1-2, with D perhaps matching TRBD1 (6 bases). This specimen was peripheral blood, taken on day 0 of AZD1222 vaccination. The CDR3 sequence is CASSQSIGGLGGYTF. CDR3 in DNA: TGCGCCAGCAGCCAATCTATAGGGGGGCTTGGTGGCTACACCTTC.